This entry lists 10 T cell receptor beta chains sequenced from one sample in a study of T cell repertoires in cytomegalovirus infection. TCRdb reprocessed the reads with MiXCR, giving one entry per CDR3 protein. The sample has around 490,000 distinct CDR3 sequences; more than 25% are singletons. The sample consisted of PBMCs. The source is a human donor in good health (CMV status not recorded). Some clones in this sample may be carry-over from other donors' samples.

The J gene is TRBJ2-4, the V gene TRBV28; maybe TRBD2 (5 bases). CDR3 size: 14 residues. Germline V lookup: CDR1 MDHEN, CDR2 SYDVKM. Trimming left V 2 bases short and J 6 bases short, with 11 bases between. The chain's CDR3 is CASSLAQLGNIQYF. In DNA, the CDR3 is TGTGCCAGCAGTTTAGCACAACTAGGAAACATTCAGTACTTC.

The chain joins TRBV7-2 to TRBJ1-6; D unresolved. The ends were cut back, 5 bases at V and 8 bases at J, with 10 bases in the middle. Germline V lookup: CDR1 SGHTA, CDR2 FQGNSA. The CDR3 is made up of 13 amino acids. CDR3 sequence reads: CASSPRLDSPLHF. CDR3 nucleotide sequence: TGTGCCAGCAGCCCGCGATTGGATTCACCCCTCCACTTT. The variable domain in full, with the rest retrieved from reference TRBV7-2 and TRBJ1-6, is GAGVSQSPSNKVTEKGKDVELRCDPISGHTALYWYRQSLGQGLEFLIYFQGNSAPDKSGLPSDRFSAERTGGSVSTLTIQRTQQEDSAVYLCASSPRLDSPLHFGNGTRLTVT.

This clonotype was seen a single time. This chain uses TRBV6-2 or TRBV6-3 with TRBJ2-1, with 11 positions matching TRBD1. This CDR3 has 18 residues. Germline CDR1 MNHEY, CDR2 SVGEGT. V lost 0 bases, J lost 5 bases, and 9 bases stayed unmatched. CDR3 sequence: CASSYSTPGQGVDNEQFF. The CDR3 DNA follows: TGTGCCAGCAGTTACTCGACTCCGGGACAGGGGGTTGACAATGAGCAGTTCTTC.

The chain recombines TRBV7-2 with TRBJ2-3, with 11 bases matching TRBD2. V dropped 3 bases and J dropped 2; count of bases not matched to a gene: 13. The length of the CDR3 is 19 residues. Germline V CDR1 and CDR2: SGHTA, FQGNSA. CDR3 protein: CASSFRPGLAGTYTDTQYF. CDR3 nucleotide sequence: TGTGCCAGCAGCTTTCGGCCTGGACTAGCGGGTACCTACACAGATACGCAGTATTTT.

V is TRBV19 and J is TRBJ1-1; a possible D gene is TRBD1 (5 bases). Germline assignment: CDR1 LNHDA and CDR2 SQIVND (reference sequence). The V end was cut by 4 bases, the J end by 3 bases, with 21 bases between. The CDR3 loop spans 17 amino acids. The CDR3 protein is CASSRGRQGWRDTEAFF. CDR3 nucleotides: TGTGCCAGTAGTAGAGGACGGCAGGGATGGCGAGACACTGAAGCTTTCTTT.

There are many counts of this clonotype. CDR3 in DNA: TGTGCCAGCAGTTACACAGGGGGCGGGCGCAATCAGCCCCAGCATTTT. Amino acid sequence: CASSYTGGGRNQPQHF. The V and J genes are TRBV7-2 and TRBJ1-5, with 9 nucleotides matching TRBD1. The CDR3 extends over 16 amino acids. CDR1 and CDR2 from the germline V gene are SGHTA and FQGNSA. V shed 6 bases and J 2 bases; nucleotides not matched to a gene: 8.

This chain links TRBV6-1 with TRBJ2-3; 9 bases match TRBD1. The CDR3 runs to 15 residues. From germline, CDR1 is MNHNS and CDR2 SASEGT. Trimming removed 5 bases from V and 5 bases from J; junction bases left unmatched: 8. The CDR3 nucleotides are TGTGCCAGCAGTTCAACAGGGGGCACTGGAGATACGCAGTATTTT. This codes for CASSSTGGTGDTQYF.

The V call is TRBV7-6, the J call TRBJ2-2; TRBD2 agrees at 8 bases. The V and J ends lost 5 bases and 6 bases, in that order; junction bases with no gene match: 8. CDR1 SGHVS and CDR2 FNYEAQ come from the germline V gene. This CDR3 comprises 15 residues. The CDR3 nucleotides are TGTGCCAGCAGCCTCAGCGGGAGTTTCGCCGGGGAGCTGTTTTTT. This codes for CASSLSGSFAGELFF.

The chain joins TRBV29-1 to TRBJ2-3; TRBD1 matches 10 bases. Trimming cost V 8 bases and J 3 bases; bases outside gene matches: 8. This CDR3 is 14 amino acids long. Germline V gives CDR1 SQVTM, CDR2 ANQGSEA. The CDR3 spells CSSGDRGLTDTQYF. CDR3 in DNA: TGCAGCTCGGGGGACAGGGGATTAACAGATACGCAGTATTTT.

This clonotype was seen many times. The chain carries TRBV7-8 and TRBJ1-2, with D perhaps matching TRBD1 (6 bases). This CDR3 contains 16 residues. V lost 5 bases and J lost 4, with 20 bases in between. CDR1 and CDR2 from the germline V gene are SGHVS and FQNEAQ. The CDR3 sequence is CASSPMWGGMGYGYTF. The CDR3 DNA reads TGTGCCAGCAGCCCCATGTGGGGGGGCATGGGCTATGGCTACACCTTC.